What follows describes a single TCR beta chain. Its antigen is as yet unknown. These data belong to a study of long-term antiretroviral therapy in people with HIV. With survey level as its setting, the immunoSEQ assay was v3.0. Measured with immunoSEQ multiplex PCR; TCRdb has only the in-frame clones, and not every one. In the table there are 25,000 to 30,000 clones, 70% to 90% of which are singletons. Trimming cost V 0 bases and J 1 base, with 10 bases left between them. This CDR3 is built from 16 residues. CDR1 and CDR2 from the germline V gene are MNHNY and SVGAGI (reference sequence). General study results and limits: Clones that had undergone expansion before ART dominated the repertoire at all time points.

This receptor was identified in a man aged 35 to 55 with HIV. The chain has TRBV6-6 and TRBJ1-5; D remains unclear. The material was unsorted PBMCs, obtained 3 years after starting antiretroviral therapy. CDR3 DNA sequence: TGTGCCAGCAGTTACTCCAATGGTTTCAGCAATCAGCCCCAGCATTTT. It encodes CASSYSNGFSNQPQHF.